The source of this TCR beta chain is a study of PD-L1 blockade in urothelial cancer. On the study more broadly: From 2014, patients received atezolizumab, given as 1,200 mg intravenously every 3 weeks. Counts from blood samples showed a median of roughly 140,000 T cells.

With respect to this clone: What it binds is not known.

Study-wide points: In blood sampled pretreatment, TCR clonality below the median predicted better survival.

CDR1 and CDR2 (germline): SGHVS, FQNEAQ. The CDR3 spans 13 residues. The germline V and J ends were trimmed by 1 base and 7 bases, with 10 bases remaining between them. Synthetic templates analogous to TCR were spiked into all PCRs individually. Data came from immunoSEQ multiplex PCR; TCRdb stores just in-frame clones and leaves some out. The table records 56,000 or so clones, about 86% of them present only once. This chain joins TRBV7-8 and TRBJ1-1; D is uncertain. The sequencing used PBMCs, collected around atezolizumab (anti-PD-L1) treatment. The sequence derives from a man aged 45-65 years with urothelial cancer. The chain's CDR3 is CASSLGHLFEAFF. The CDR3 DNA reads as TGTGCCAGCAGCTTAGGGCACCTCTTTGAAGCTTTCTTT.